A single sample gave rise to the 21 T cell receptor beta chains below, sequenced in a study of blood T cells in healthy people across ages. PCR was performed a second time for about 6 to 12 cycles using a sample-barcoded 5' primer and a J-beta primer mix. From the 5' RACE reads, TCRdb called clonotypes with MiXCR, one entry per CDR3 protein. The sample lists around 1,500,000 distinct CDR3 sequences, 42% occurring once. Sequencing was done on a sample of blood. The receptors come from a young woman in good health.

This clonotype has just a few counts. The chain has TRBV14 and TRBJ1-1; no firm D call. Germline-derived CDR1 and CDR2 are SGHDN and FVKESK. V was clipped by 4 bases and J by 3 bases, with 15 bases between them. The CDR3 sequence is 15 residues long. The DNA of the CDR3 is TGTGCCAGCAGCCCCCCGGTCCGGGGTGACACTGAAGCTTTCTTT. Translated: CASSPPVRGDTEAFF.

This sequence joins TRBV19 and TRBJ2-7, with D uncertain. V was cut by 3 bases and J by 0 bases, with 15 bases left in between. Germline CDR1 LNHDA, CDR2 SQIVND (reference sequence). The CDR3 covers 16 residues. The CDR3 loop reads CASSIGPSGSSYEQYF. Written as DNA, the CDR3 is TGTGCCAGTAGTATCGGTCCCTCAGGCTCCTCCTACGAGCAGTACTTC.

This clonotype occurred a few times. CDR3 sequence: CASSLVGLAGGPRNEQFF. The CDR3 nucleotides are TGTGCCAGCAGCTTGGTCGGACTAGCGGGAGGGCCTCGTAATGAGCAGTTCTTC. V is TRBV5-6 and J is TRBJ2-1, with TRBD2 identical over 15 bases. Trimming took 0 bases from V and 7 from J; bases not matched to a gene: 8. The CDR3 has 18 amino acids. CDR1 and CDR2 from the germline V gene are SGHDT and YYEEEE.

The chain is built from TRBV2 and TRBJ1-2; D unresolved. The V gene's germline CDR1 is SNHLY and CDR2 FYNNEI. V lost 8 bases and J 3 bases, leaving 7 bases between the germline ends. This CDR3 region has 11 residues. Here the CDR3 DNA reads TGTGCCAGCCTTCGCGACTATGGCTACACCTTC. It translates to CASLRDYGYTF.

The DNA of the CDR3 is TGTGCCAGCAGGTCGCGGGCAAACTATAATTCACCCCTCCACTTT. It encodes CASRSRANYNSPLHF. V usage is TRBV11-2 and J usage is TRBJ1-6; D is unresolved. In germline, CDR1 is SGHAT, CDR2 FQNNGV. V shed 6 bases and J shed 3 bases, with 12 bases lying between them. The CDR3 covers 15 residues. Complete variable domain (other parts from reference TRBV11-2 and TRBJ1-6): EAGVAQSPRYKIIEKRQSVAFWCNPISGHATLYWYQQILGQGPKLLIQFQNNGVVDDSQLPKDRFSAERLKGVDSTLKIQPAKLEDSAVYLCASRSRANYNSPLHFGNGTRLTVT.

J is TRBJ2-1 and V is TRBV24-1; possibly TRBD2 for D (6 bases). The CDR3 contains 16 residues. The germline V and J ends were trimmed by 4 bases and 0 bases, with 12 bases remaining between them. Germline lookup yields CDR1 KGHDR and CDR2 SFDVKD. The CDR3 DNA reads TGTGCCACCAGTGACACAGTAGCGGCCTCCTACAATGAGCAGTTCTTC. Amino acids: CATSDTVAASYNEQFF.

This rearrangement joins TRBV30 to TRBJ2-3; 9 nucleotides align to TRBD2. The CDR3 loop spans 15 amino acids. V was pared by 5 bases and J by 2 bases, with 8 bases of the junction left unmatched. Germline V gives CDR1 GTSNPN, CDR2 SVGIG (reference sequence). The CDR3 nucleotides read TGTGCCTGGGCCGGGACTAGCCCTTCCACAGATACGCAGTATTTT. Its protein product is CAWAGTSPSTDTQYF.

The chain carries TRBV2 and TRBJ2-1; 15 bases match TRBD2. The CDR3 covers 15 residues. V lost 6 bases to trimming and J lost 9 bases; unmatched junction nucleotides: 6. Germline V gene data show CDR1 as SNHLY and CDR2 as FYNNEI. In DNA form, the CDR3 reads TGTGCCAGCAGCGTGGGACTAGCGGGAGGCATTGAGCAGTTCTTC. Amino acid sequence: CASSVGLAGGIEQFF. The whole variable domain, remainder taken from reference TRBV2 and TRBJ2-1, is EPEVTQTPSHQVTQMGQEVILRCVPISNHLYFYWYRQILGQKVEFLVSFYNNEISEKSEIFDDQFSVERPDGSNFTLKIRSTKLEDSAMYFCASSVGLAGGIEQFFGPGTRLTVL.

V usage is TRBV10-3 and J usage is TRBJ2-3; 10 bases map to TRBD2. The V and J ends lost 2 bases and 1 base, in that order; junction bases with no gene match: 3. Germline values: CDR1 ENHRY, CDR2 SYGVKD. The CDR3 is 16 residues long. CDR3 loop: CAISELAGAGTDTQYF. The CDR3 DNA is TGTGCCATCAGTGAGCTAGCGGGGGCCGGCACAGATACGCAGTATTTT.

This clonotype was seen a single time. This sequence joins TRBV10-3 and TRBJ1-1; 9 nucleotides agree with TRBD1. Germline CDR1 ENHRY, CDR2 SYGVKD. The CDR3 runs 15 residues. After removal of 10 bases from V and 4 bases from J, the junction contained 13 bases not matched to a gene. The CDR3, as DNA: TGTGCCACACGGGGGATCGGACAGGGGTTCACTGAAGCTTTCTTT. The encoded protein is CATRGIGQGFTEAFF.

The chain carries TRBV5-6 and TRBJ2-1, with TRBD2 matching over 8 bases. Germline V gene sequence: CDR1 SGHDT, CDR2 YYEEEE. This CDR3 comprises 14 residues. V gave up 6 bases and J gave up 14 bases; unmatched junction bases: 16. The CDR3 DNA follows: TGTGCCAGCACCCAGTCTCTCGCCGGGACTAGGGAGTTCTTC. It specifies CASTQSLAGTREFF.

This clonotype turned up a few times. The rearrangement joins TRBV5-1 to TRBJ2-7; possible D gene TRBD1, 6 bases. This CDR3 spans 15 amino acids. V was shortened by 2 bases and J by 4 bases, with 16 bases between the two germline ends. Germline V CDR1 and CDR2: SGHRS, YFSETQ. CDR3 in amino acids: CASSFQTGQGYEQYF. The DNA for the CDR3 is TGCGCCAGCAGCTTTCAAACGGGACAAGGTTACGAGCAGTACTTC. Based on the CDR3 plus reference TRBV5-1 and TRBJ2-7, the full variable domain is KAGVTQTPRYLIKTRGQQVTLSCSPISGHRSVSWYQQTPGQGLQFLFEYFSETQRNKGNFPGRFSGRQFSNSRSEMNVSTLELGDSALYLCASSFQTGQGYEQYFGPGTRLTVT.

This clonotype occurred a few times. This chain joins TRBV27 and TRBJ1-5; D is unresolved. V lost 10 bases to trimming and J lost 2 bases, with 21 bases between them. The germline gives CDR1 MNHEY, CDR2 SMNVEV (reference sequence). The CDR3 is 16 amino acids. The CDR3 sequence is CATQRWGTQRNQPQHF. The CDR3, as DNA: TGTGCCACCCAAAGGTGGGGAACCCAGCGCAATCAGCCCCAGCATTTT.

The chain links TRBV28 to TRBJ2-3; 9 bases agree with TRBD1. CDR1 is MDHEN, CDR2 SYDVKM, per germline. CDR3 size: 15 residues. The J segment lost 3 bases and the V segment lost 6 bases, leaving 7 bases of the junction unmatched. The CDR3 bases are TGTGCCAGCAGCCAAACAGGGGGCGCGACAGATACGCAGTATTTT. Translation: CASSQTGGATDTQYF.

The V gene is TRBV12-5, the J gene TRBJ2-7; D unclear. Germline CDR1 and CDR2: LGHNT and FRNRAP. The length of the CDR3 is 12 residues. The V gene lost 0 bases and the J gene lost 10 bases, with 10 bases spanning the gap. CDR3 region: CASGLVRGPQYF. CDR3 bases: TGTGCTAGTGGTTTGGTAAGAGGACCACAGTACTTC.

The V gene is TRBV29-1, the J gene TRBJ1-2, with a weak D call TRBD1 (5 bases). Trimming removed 7 bases from V and 6 bases from J, with 18 bases in between. CDR1 is SQVTM and CDR2 is ANQGSEA in the germline V gene. CDR3 length: 13 amino acids. In DNA form, the CDR3 reads TGCAGCGCTGTGAAACAGGAGGTCCATGGCTACACCTTC. Its translation is CSAVKQEVHGYTF.

A few counts support this clonotype. The V and J genes are TRBV7-8 and TRBJ1-2, with 9 bases aligning to TRBD1. Unmatched junction bases numbered 7, after V lost 4 bases and J lost 1 base. The germline V gene encodes CDR1 SGHVS and CDR2 FQNEAQ. The CDR3 is made up of 16 amino acids. Here the CDR3 DNA reads TGTGCCAGCAGCTCGGACAGGGGTGCTGTTAACTATGGCTACACCTTC. Translated, it gives CASSSDRGAVNYGYTF.

The chain employs TRBV3-1 and TRBJ2-2, with D perhaps TRBD2 (6 bases). Germline lookup yields CDR1 LGHDT and CDR2 YNNKEL (reference sequence). CDR3 size: 19 residues. V lost 0 bases and J lost 3, with 20 bases in between. CDR3 nucleotides: TGTGCCAGCAGCCAAGATACCTTTAAAGGAGTAGCGGACACCGGGGAGCTGTTTTTT. Translated, it gives CASSQDTFKGVADTGELFF.

The chain employs TRBV2 and TRBJ2-4; a weak D match, TRBD1 (6 bases). The CDR3 loop spans 14 amino acids. In germline, CDR1 is SNHLY, CDR2 FYNNEI. The ends were cut back, 8 bases at V and 13 bases at J, with 24 bases in the middle. DNA of the CDR3: TGTGCCAGCGACGGCCTGACGGGCAGGGGAGAGCAGTACTTC. It translates to CASDGLTGRGEQYF.

This clonotype was seen a handful of times. The genes are TRBV5-1 and TRBJ2-3; the match to TRBD2 covers 14 bases. The germline V gene encodes CDR1 SGHRS and CDR2 YFSETQ. This CDR3 is 16 amino acids long. Trimming cost V 3 bases and J 5 bases; bases outside gene matches: 5. The DNA for the CDR3 is TGCGCCAGCAGCTCCGGACTAGCGGGAGGAGTAGATACGCAGTATTTT. Its translation is CASSSGLAGGVDTQYF.

V and J are TRBV6-5 and TRBJ2-1; TRBD2 matches at 9 bases. The germline CDR1 and CDR2 sequences are MNHEY and SVGAGI. This CDR3 region has 16 residues. After removal of 5 bases from V and 8 bases from J, the junction contained 13 bases not matched to a gene. CDR3 nucleotides: TGTGCCAGCAGTCGTGATGGGACTAGCCCCAGGCATGAGCAGTTCTTC. Its translation is CASSRDGTSPRHEQFF.